This record concerns one T cell receptor beta chain sequence. Its antigen is unknown. Base qualities are missing; no much larger clone stands one base away. The data are from a study of blood T cell repertoires in COVID-19 (TCRdb year 2020). Background for the entire study: Collaborator samples came from the United States, Italy and Spain and covered acute and convalescent phases of COVID-19. The prospective study material was composed of cDNA or gDNA derived from T cells, B-cell-depleted T cells, or PBMCs. Where available, HLA class I and class II types were obtained from metadata supplied by the sample provider rather than from assay-based typing. Subjects who had been exposed to COVID-19, were actively infected with it, or had recovered from it provided the deeply sampled blood TCRbeta repertoires that made up the dataset. A freely available public database, intended as a resource for researchers studying the immune response to SARS-CoV-2, is where the repertoires were released. The samples were drawn from the first 160 participants of the ongoing ImmuneRACE study and from over a thousand subjects provided by 6 global collaborators. The sample metadata nearly always contained a de-identified subject ID, COVID-19 status, age in years and sex. Overall study results and their limits: The amount of clinical and demographic metadata varied by source and participant and was provided uncurated.

Whole blood was collected in K2EDTA tubes by collaborating institutions according to the institutions' own protocols. Collaborator samples were shipped for TCRbeta analysis as frozen whole blood, isolated PBMCs, or DNA extracted from either sample type. V drops 6 bases and J drops 0 bases, leaving 12 bases in between. Reading the germline V gene (reference sequence) gives CDR1 LNHDA and CDR2 SQIVND. The CDR3 goes from the cysteine to the phenylalanine over 15 residues. The kept DNA is CDR3 alone, 45 bases in frame from the first base. TCRbeta CDR3 regions were amplified from genomic DNA using the immunoSEQ Assay, a bias-controlled multiplex PCR. In the source study's methods: The number of nucleated cells in each sample was estimated from the amplification of reference gene primers within the assay. To quantify the absolute abundance of each unique TCRbeta CDR3 rearrangement, sequence reads were collapsed and filtered. Productive Simpson clonality was computed per sample as the square root of Simpson's diversity index over productive rearrangements. This is the immuneACCESS table as TCRdb keeps it, with only in-frame sequences that have V and J called. A part of the clones is gone; compared with another copy, unresolved V genes explain less than half, and the rest is unexplained. D and trimming were read from the DNA, whereas the V and J calls and clone size are those reported in that table. This sample gives more than 150,000 clones in total; 86% of them show up just once. Around 21% of the sample rests with the top ten.

The rearrangement combines TRBV19 with TRBJ1-5, with the D gene too uncertain to name. This TCR derives from a man between 65 and 85 years old with active or convalescent COVID-19. Sequenced sample: peripheral blood. Here is the DNA: TGTGCCAGTAGGGAACCGGGTTCTAGCAATCAGCCCCAGCATTTT. Translated, it reads CASREPGSSNQPQHF. Supplemented by the reference TRBV19 and TRBJ1-5 proteins around the CDR3, the complete variable domain is DGGITQSPKYLFRKEGQNVTLSCEQNLNHDAMYWYRQDPGQGLRLIYYSQIVNDFQKGDIAEGYSVSREKKESFPLTVTSAQKNPTAFYLCASREPGSSNQPQHFGDGTRLSIL.